These 16 T cell receptor beta chains came from one sample sequenced in a study of radiotherapy plus CTLA-4 blockade in lung cancer. Profiling relied on immunoSEQ multiplex PCR, and the TCRdb table lists in-frame clones only, not all of them. The sample yields roughly 50,000 clones, 80% to 90% seen once. The specimen comprised peripheral blood, sampled from a patient treated with radiotherapy plus ipilimumab. These receptors were collected from a human donor with non-small cell lung cancer whose response to radiotherapy plus ipilimumab could not be evaluated.

The chain combines TRBV7-2 with TRBJ2-7, with D possibly being TRBD2 (6 bases). The V end lost 3 bases, the J end lost 6 bases, and 12 bases lay between the germline ends. The CDR3 consists of 13 residues. CDR1 is SGHTA and CDR2 is FQGNSA in the germline V gene. This chain's CDR3 is CASSFTAAGEQYF. In nucleotides, the CDR3 is TGTGCCAGCAGCTTTACCGCAGCGGGCGAGCAGTACTTC.

The genes are TRBV19 and TRBJ1-1; D is undetermined. Deletions cut 1 base from V and 4 bases from J, with 10 bases between. Germline values: CDR1 LNHDA, CDR2 SQIVND (reference sequence). CDR3 length equals 14 residues. The CDR3 sequence: CASSIVGGSTEAFF. CDR3 nucleotides: TGTGCCAGTAGTATAGTGGGCGGGAGCACTGAAGCTTTCTTT.

The J gene is TRBJ2-1, the V gene TRBV27; 7 bases map to TRBD2. The trim removed 6 bases at V and 2 bases at J, leaving 10 bases unmatched. Germline V CDR1 and CDR2: MNHEY, SMNVEV (reference sequence). The CDR3 contains 16 residues. The chain's CDR3 is CASSPAEAGAYNEQFF. As DNA, the CDR3 is TGTGCCAGCAGCCCCGCAGAGGCGGGAGCCTACAATGAGCAGTTCTTC.

The CDR3 nucleotides read TGTGCCAGCAGTTTCGGCACCCCGACAGGGCCCCTGGGCGGCTACACCTTC. It yields the protein CASSFGTPTGPLGGYTF. V is TRBV28 and J is TRBJ1-2, with 7 bases that match TRBD1. V was pared by 3 bases and J by 8 bases, with 18 bases of the junction left unmatched. Germline V CDR1 and CDR2: MDHEN, SYDVKM. This CDR3 comprises 17 residues.

J is TRBJ2-5 and V is TRBV2; TRBD1 matches 7 bases. V lost 10 bases and J lost 1; bases outside the gene matches: 6. Germline loops: CDR1 SNHLY, CDR2 FYNNEI. This CDR3 comprises 13 residues. CDR3 DNA sequence: TGTGCCACCCTGGGACAGTCCCAAGAGACCCAGTACTTC. Translating it yields CATLGQSQETQYF.

The chain joins TRBV7-3 to TRBJ2-1; 7 nucleotides match TRBD1. CDR1 is SGHTA, CDR2 FQGTGA, per germline. This CDR3 has 13 residues. With V trimmed by 3 bases and J by 8 bases, 4 bases remained unmatched. As DNA, the CDR3 is TGTGCCAGCAGCTTCGCCAGGGGGTATGAGCAGTTCTTC. It yields the protein CASSFARGYEQFF.

The gene calls are TRBV7-2 and TRBJ1-3; TRBD1 matches 9 bases. The V gene's germline CDR1 is SGHTA and CDR2 FQGNSA. The CDR3 runs to 15 residues. With V trimmed by 5 bases and J by 0 bases, 2 bases remained unmatched. Written as DNA, the CDR3 is TGTGCCAGCAGCGCGGACAGGGGCTCTGGAAACACCATATATTTT. Encoded protein: CASSADRGSGNTIYF.

The CDR3: CASTQDSRTYEQYF. CDR3 bases: TGTGCCAGCACCCAGGACAGTAGGACCTACGAGCAGTACTTC. This chain joins TRBV18 and TRBJ2-5; TRBD1 might be the D (6 bases). The assigned J gene may be wrong: the sequence end matches TRBJ2-7 better. Germline V gives CDR1 KGHSH, CDR2 LQKENI. This CDR3 comprises 14 residues.

The sample holds a few counts of this clone. The chain links TRBV4-3 to TRBJ2-7; 7 bases match TRBD1. The J segment lost 2 bases and the V segment lost 1 base, leaving 8 bases of the junction unmatched. This CDR3 has 16 residues. Germline CDR1 and CDR2: LGHNA and YSLEER. DNA of the CDR3: TGCGCCAGCAGCCAAGGGAAACAGGGGCCTCCCTACGAGCAGTACTTC. Protein: CASSQGKQGPPYEQYF.

The rearrangement joins TRBV4-1 to TRBJ1-1; possible D gene TRBD1, 5 bases. Per the germline V gene, CDR1 is MGHRA and CDR2 is YSYEKL. The CDR3 consists of 15 residues. Trimming cost V 1 base and J 4 bases, with 13 bases left between them. In DNA, the CDR3 is TGCGCCAGCAGCCAAGTTACAGGTATACTCACTGAAGCTTTCTTT. Its translation is CASSQVTGILTEAFF.

This chain links TRBV4-3 with TRBJ1-2, with unresolved D. V was shortened by 4 bases and J by 3 bases, with 15 bases between the two germline ends. The germline V gene has CDR1 LGHNA and CDR2 YSLEER. This CDR3 is 15 amino acids long. CDR3: CASSPGTTPYYGYTF. For the CDR3, the DNA is TGCGCCAGCAGCCCGGGAACCACTCCGTACTATGGCTACACCTTC.

This chain uses TRBV7-6 with TRBJ2-1; tentative D call: TRBD2 (5 bases). The CDR3 totals 17 residues. From germline, CDR1 is SGHVS and CDR2 FNYEAQ. V was shortened by 1 base and J by 7 bases, with 20 bases between the two germline ends. The CDR3 bases are TGTGCCAGCAGCTTAGAATATAGCGCACCCAGGCGAAATGAGCAGTTCTTC. Its protein is CASSLEYSAPRRNEQFF.

The rearrangement joins TRBV19 to TRBJ2-7, with 13 bases aligning to TRBD2. The CDR3 is 16 residues long. V trimming: 3 bases; J trimming: 4 bases; junction bases outside the gene matches: 6. Germline lookup yields CDR1 LNHDA and CDR2 SQIVND (reference sequence). The CDR3 reads CASSMGGTSGVYEQYF. The CDR3 coding sequence is TGTGCCAGTAGTATGGGAGGGACTAGCGGGGTGTACGAGCAGTACTTC.

The chain links TRBV18 to TRBJ2-1; 9 nucleotides line up with TRBD2. Germline V lookup: CDR1 KGHSH, CDR2 LQKENI. Losses at the gene ends were 3 bases for V and 6 bases for J; bases not matched to a gene: 6. The CDR3 length is 15 residues. The CDR3 is CASSPGGRAVNEQFF. The CDR3 nucleotides are TGTGCCAGCTCACCCGGCGGGAGGGCCGTCAATGAGCAGTTCTTC.

The chain employs TRBV7-2 and TRBJ1-2; D remains ambiguous. Germline V gene sequence: CDR1 SGHTA, CDR2 FQGNSA. This CDR3 is built from 13 residues. The ends were cut back, 5 bases at V and 9 bases at J, with 16 bases in the middle. The CDR3 DNA follows: TGTGCCAGCAGCCCTACGGGAGGGAGGAGCTACACCTTC. It translates to CASSPTGGRSYTF. Looking up the rest from reference TRBV7-2 and TRBJ1-2 gives the full variable domain: GAGVSQSPSNKVTEKGKDVELRCDPISGHTALYWYRQSLGQGLEFLIYFQGNSAPDKSGLPSDRFSAERTGGSVSTLTIQRTQQEDSAVYLCASSPTGGRSYTFGSGTRLTVV.

This rearrangement joins TRBV30 to TRBJ1-2, with a possible D match to TRBD1 (5 bases). The V gene lost 4 bases and the J gene lost 6 bases, with 15 bases spanning the gap. The germline V gene has CDR1 GTSNPN and CDR2 SVGIG (reference sequence). The CDR3 runs to 13 residues. CDR3: CAWNWGGGNGYTF. CDR3 in DNA: TGTGCCTGGAATTGGGGGGGAGGAAATGGCTACACCTTC. The full variable domain, completed using reference TRBV30 and TRBJ1-2, is SQTIHQWPATLVQPVGSPLSLECTVEGTSNPNLYWYRQAAGRGLQLLFYSVGIGQISSEVPQNLSASRPQDRQFILSSKKLLLSDSGFYLCAWNWGGGNGYTFGSGTRLTVV.